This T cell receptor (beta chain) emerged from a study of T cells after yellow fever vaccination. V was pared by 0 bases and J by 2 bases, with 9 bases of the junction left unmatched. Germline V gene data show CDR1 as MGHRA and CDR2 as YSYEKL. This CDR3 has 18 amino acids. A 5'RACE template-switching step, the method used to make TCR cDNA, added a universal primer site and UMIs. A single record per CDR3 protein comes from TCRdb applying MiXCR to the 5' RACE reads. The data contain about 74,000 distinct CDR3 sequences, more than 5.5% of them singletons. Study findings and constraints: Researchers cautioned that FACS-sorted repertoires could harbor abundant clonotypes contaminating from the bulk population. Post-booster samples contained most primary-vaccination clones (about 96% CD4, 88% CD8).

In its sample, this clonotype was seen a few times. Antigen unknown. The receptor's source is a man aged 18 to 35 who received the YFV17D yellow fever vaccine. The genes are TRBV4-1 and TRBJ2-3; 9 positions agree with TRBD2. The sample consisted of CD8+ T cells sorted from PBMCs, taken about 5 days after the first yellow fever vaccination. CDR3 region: CASSQDPAGGVYTDTQYF. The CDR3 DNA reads TGCGCCAGCAGCCAAGACCCAGCGGGAGGCGTATACACAGATACGCAGTATTTT.